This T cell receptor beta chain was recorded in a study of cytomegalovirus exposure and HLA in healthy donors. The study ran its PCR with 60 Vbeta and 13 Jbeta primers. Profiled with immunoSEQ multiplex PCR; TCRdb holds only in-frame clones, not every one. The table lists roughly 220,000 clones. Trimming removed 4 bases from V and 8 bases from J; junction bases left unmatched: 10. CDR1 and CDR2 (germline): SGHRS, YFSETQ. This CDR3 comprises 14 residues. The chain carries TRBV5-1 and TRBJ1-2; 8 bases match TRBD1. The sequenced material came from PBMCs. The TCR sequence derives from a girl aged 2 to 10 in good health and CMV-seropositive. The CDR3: CASSPRPDRVGYTF. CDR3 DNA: TGCGCCAGCAGCCCGCGACCGGACAGGGTCGGCTACACCTTC.